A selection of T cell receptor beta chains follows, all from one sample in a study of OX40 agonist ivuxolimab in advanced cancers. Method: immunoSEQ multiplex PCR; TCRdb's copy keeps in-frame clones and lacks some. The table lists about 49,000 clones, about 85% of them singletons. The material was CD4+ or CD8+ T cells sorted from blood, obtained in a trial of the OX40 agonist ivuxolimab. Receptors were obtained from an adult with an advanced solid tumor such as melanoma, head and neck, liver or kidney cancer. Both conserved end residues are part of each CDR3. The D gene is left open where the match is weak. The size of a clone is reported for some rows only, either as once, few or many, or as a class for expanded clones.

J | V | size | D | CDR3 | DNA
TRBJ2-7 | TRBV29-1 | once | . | CSVEDIQGKRHEQYF | TGCAGCGTTGAAGACATACAGGGTAAGCGACACGAGCAGTACTTC
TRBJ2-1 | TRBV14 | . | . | CASSQQGSSYNEQFF | TGTGCCAGCAGCCAACAGGGTAGCTCCTACAATGAGCAGTTCTTC
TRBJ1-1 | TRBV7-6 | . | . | CASSLRNSMNTEAFF | TGTGCCAGCAGTTTAAGAAACAGCATGAACACTGAAGCTTTCTTT
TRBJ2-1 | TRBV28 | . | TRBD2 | CAARDYDNEQFF | TGTGCCGCCCGGGACTATGATAATGAGCAGTTCTTC
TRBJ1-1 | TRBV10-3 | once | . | CAISPLGNTEAFF | TGTGCCATCAGTCCCCTAGGGAACACTGAAGCTTTCTTT
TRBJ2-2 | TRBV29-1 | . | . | CSVDGQYGGELFF | TGCAGCGTTGATGGTCAGTACGGCGGGGAGCTGTTTTTT
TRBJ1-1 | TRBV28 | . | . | CASISLDTNTEAFF | TGTGCCAGCATCTCCCTGGACACCAACACTGAAGCTTTCTTT
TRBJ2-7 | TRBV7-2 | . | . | CASSPRPWELYEQYF | TGTGCCAGCAGCCCCCGGCCGTGGGAACTCTACGAGCAGTACTTC
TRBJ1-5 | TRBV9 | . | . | CASSGGGEPQHF | TGTGCCAGCAGCGGGGGAGGGGAGCCCCAGCATTTT
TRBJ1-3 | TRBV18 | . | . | CASSPGSSGNTIYF | TGTGCCAGCTCACCCGGGTCCTCTGGAAACACCATATATTTT
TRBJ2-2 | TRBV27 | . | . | CASSFQYGELFF | TGTGCCAGCAGTTTTCAATATGGGGAGCTGTTTTTT
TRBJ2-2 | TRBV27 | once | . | CASSLSGELFF | TGTGCCAGCAGTTTATCCGGGGAGCTGTTTTTT
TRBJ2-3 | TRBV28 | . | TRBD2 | CASSLFEGGATSTDTQYF | TGTGCCAGCAGTTTATTTGAGGGAGGGGCGACTAGCACAGATACGCAGTATTTT
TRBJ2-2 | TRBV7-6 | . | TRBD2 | CASSSSGGATGELFF | TGTGCCAGCAGCTCTAGCGGGGGGGCAACCGGGGAGCTGTTTTTT
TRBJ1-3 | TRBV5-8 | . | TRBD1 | CASSLAPGQGVYGNTIYF | TGTGCCAGCAGCTTGGCTCCCGGACAGGGGGTTTATGGAAACACCATATATTTT
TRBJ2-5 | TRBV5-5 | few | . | CASSRYGGAQETQYF | TGTGCCAGCAGCCGGTATGGCGGGGCCCAAGAGACCCAGTACTTC
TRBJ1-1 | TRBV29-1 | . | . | CSVEVNTEAFF | TGCAGCGTTGAGGTGAACACTGAAGCTTTCTTT
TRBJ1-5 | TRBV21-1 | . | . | CASSKIMVAERPNQPQHF | TGTGCCAGCAGCAAAATAATGGTGGCAGAGCGGCCCAATCAGCCCCAGCATTTT
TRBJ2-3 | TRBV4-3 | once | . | CASSQTSIKTDTQYF | TGCGCCAGCAGCCAAACTAGCATCAAGACAGATACGCAGTATTTT
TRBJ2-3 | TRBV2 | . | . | CASSYISTDTQYF | TGTGCCAGCAGTTACATTAGCACAGATACGCAGTATTTT
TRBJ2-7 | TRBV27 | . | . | CASSPLGGLIGEQYF | TGTGCCAGCAGTCCGCTTGGGGGACTTATTGGCGAGCAGTACTTC
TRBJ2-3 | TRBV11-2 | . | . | CASSYSGDTQYF | TGTGCCAGCAGTTACAGCGGGGATACGCAGTATTTT